The source of this T cell receptor (beta chain) is a study of CD8 T cells in ankylosing spondylitis. Whole-study results and caveats: Seemingly distinctive of ankylosing spondylitis blood was a TCR beta motif formed by eight highly homologous variants. In the blood and synovial fluid of reactive arthritis, some motif variants had been previously reported.

This clonotype has a handful of counts. What it binds is not known. Trimming took 3 bases from V and 3 from J, leaving 11 bases between them. The CDR3 covers 14 residues. TCRdb ran MiXCR on the 5' RACE reads and lists one entry per CDR3 protein. The sample carries almost 250,000 distinct CDR3 sequences, more than 25% recorded once. The rearrangement joins TRBV12-3 or TRBV12-4 to TRBJ1-1, with D tentatively TRBD1 (5 bases). Specimen: blood, either unsorted or a sorted T cell fraction (not recorded which). The TCR originated in a male donor with ankylosing spondylitis or in good health (not recorded which). CDR3 sequence (DNA): TGTGCCAGCAGTTTGCAGGGCAGCTACACTGAAGCTTTCTTT. Its protein product is CASSLQGSYTEAFF.